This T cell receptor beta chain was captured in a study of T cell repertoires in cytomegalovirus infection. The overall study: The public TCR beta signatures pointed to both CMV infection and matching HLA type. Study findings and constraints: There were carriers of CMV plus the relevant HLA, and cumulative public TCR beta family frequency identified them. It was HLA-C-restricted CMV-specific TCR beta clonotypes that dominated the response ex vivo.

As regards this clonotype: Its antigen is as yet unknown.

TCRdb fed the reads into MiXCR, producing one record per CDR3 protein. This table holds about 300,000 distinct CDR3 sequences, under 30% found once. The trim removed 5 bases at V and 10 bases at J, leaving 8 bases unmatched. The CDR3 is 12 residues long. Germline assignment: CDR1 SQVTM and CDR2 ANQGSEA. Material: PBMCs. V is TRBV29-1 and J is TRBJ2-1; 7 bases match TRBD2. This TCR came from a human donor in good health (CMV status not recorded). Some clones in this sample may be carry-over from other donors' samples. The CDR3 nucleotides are TGCAGCGTTAAAGGAGCGGGAAGGGAGCAGTTCTTC. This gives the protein CSVKGAGREQFF.